These 23 T cell receptor beta chains came from one sample sequenced in a study of response to subunit inactivated influenza vaccine. TCRdb independently ran MiXCR on the RT-PCR reads; one entry per CDR3 protein. The repertoire holds 650,000 to 850,000 distinct CDR3 sequences, with about 15% as singletons. The starting material was PBMCs from blood, obtained approximately 15 days before vaccination. These receptors all stem from a middle-aged man who received an inactivated influenza vaccine.

CDR3 coding DNA: TGTGCCAGCAGCGGCAGTCCCGAGCAGTACTTC. Its protein product is CASSGSPEQYF. This chain joins TRBV2 and TRBJ2-7; D is undetermined. Germline V CDR1 and CDR2: SNHLY, FYNNEI. V lost 6 bases to trimming and J lost 6 bases, with 9 bases between them. This CDR3 is 11 amino acids long.

This clonotype occurred a few times. J is TRBJ1-2 and V is TRBV15; no reliable D call. The CDR3 loop spans 15 amino acids. V was pared by 0 bases and J by 2 bases, with 10 bases between. Germline V gene lookup returns CDR1 LNHNV and CDR2 YYDKDF (reference sequence). Here the CDR3 DNA reads TGTGCCACCAGCAGAGATAGACGATTCAACTATGGCTACACCTTC. It specifies CATSRDRRFNYGYTF.

This clonotype was seen a handful of times. V is TRBV5-1 and J is TRBJ1-1; D not certain. Germline assignment: CDR1 SGHRS and CDR2 YFSETQ. V was pared by 0 bases and J by 0 bases, with 15 bases between. The CDR3 is 17 residues long. CDR3: CASSLVSLRGMNTEAFF. The DNA of the CDR3 is TGCGCCAGCAGCTTGGTTTCGCTCCGGGGTATGAACACTGAAGCTTTCTTT.

This chain connects TRBV20-1 to TRBJ2-7, with TRBD2 matching over 9 bases. V gave up 3 bases and J gave up 0 bases; unmatched junction bases: 6. The germline V gene encodes CDR1 DFQATT and CDR2 SNEGSKA (reference sequence). The CDR3 runs to 15 residues. CDR3 protein: CSASPISGSSYEQYF. CDR3 coding DNA: TGCAGTGCTAGCCCGATTAGCGGGAGCTCCTACGAGCAGTACTTC.

The CDR3 is CASSLGDGLYF. CDR3 coding DNA: TGTGCCAGCAGTCTCGGGGACGGGCTTTATTTT. V and J are TRBV27 and TRBJ2-3; D may correspond to TRBD1 or TRBD2 (5 bases each). V lost 5 bases, J lost 15 bases, and 15 bases lay in between. The length of the CDR3 is 11 residues. Per the germline V gene, CDR1 is MNHEY and CDR2 is SMNVEV (reference sequence).

The chain joins TRBV2 to TRBJ2-3; 7 nucleotides match TRBD1. Germline CDR1 is SNHLY and CDR2 is FYNNEI. The CDR3 runs to 14 residues. J gave up 5 bases and V 6 bases, and 8 bases lay outside the gene matches. CDR3 nucleotide sequence: TGTGCCAGCAGCCCCGGCAGGGGGATAGATACGCAGTATTTT. Protein: CASSPGRGIDTQYF.

This clonotype was detected only a few times. The V call is TRBV27, the J call TRBJ1-1; D is uncertain. Germline V gives CDR1 MNHEY, CDR2 SMNVEV (reference sequence). The CDR3 contains 15 residues. Deletions cut 5 bases from V and 3 bases from J, with 16 bases between. This chain's CDR3 is CASSGPGGKDTEAFF. In DNA form, the CDR3 reads TGTGCCAGCAGTGGGCCCGGCGGGAAGGACACTGAAGCTTTCTTT.

The chain uses TRBV10-3 and TRBJ2-2, with 8 nucleotides matching TRBD1. Germline V gene data show CDR1 as ENHRY and CDR2 as SYGVKD. V lost 6 bases to trimming and J lost 3 bases; unmatched junction nucleotides: 3. The CDR3 runs to 14 residues. CDR3 residues: CAIRTGVDTGELFF. The CDR3 DNA reads as TGTGCCATCAGGACAGGGGTGGACACCGGGGAGCTGTTTTTT.

CDR3 nucleotides: TGTGCCAGCAGTGATCAGGCAGGGAGCTTTGGGGCCAACGTCCTGACTTTC. As protein: CASSDQAGSFGANVLTF. V usage is TRBV25-1 and J usage is TRBJ2-6, with D possibly called TRBD1 or TRBD2 (5 bases each). V was pared by 3 bases and J by 3 bases, with 15 bases between. The CDR3 covers 17 residues. The germline gives CDR1 MGHDK, CDR2 SYGVNS. The full variable domain, in which reference TRBV25-1 and TRBJ2-6 provide the parts outside the CDR3, is EADIYQTPRYLVIGTGKKITLECSQTMGHDKMYWYQQDPGMELHLIHYSYGVNSTEKGDLSSESTVSRIRTEHFPLTLESARPSHTSQYLCASSDQAGSFGANVLTFGAGSRLTVL.

The chain combines TRBV7-6 with TRBJ2-7; possibly TRBD2 for D (6 bases). Per the germline V gene, CDR1 is SGHVS and CDR2 is FNYEAQ. The CDR3 covers 15 residues. V was shortened by 5 bases and J by 0 bases, with 14 bases between the two germline ends. The CDR3 loop is CASSKTTGSSYEQYF. The CDR3 DNA follows: TGTGCCAGCAGCAAAACTACCGGGAGCTCCTACGAGCAGTACTTC.

This clonotype was picked up many times. The V and J genes are TRBV7-2 and TRBJ1-5, with D perhaps TRBD1 (5 bases). The length of the CDR3 is 15 residues. CDR1 SGHTA and CDR2 FQGNSA come from the germline V gene. Trimming took 6 bases from V and 6 from J, leaving 18 bases between them. The CDR3 sequence is CASSFGADGFQPQHF. DNA for the CDR3: TGTGCCAGCAGTTTCGGGGCCGATGGGTTTCAGCCCCAGCATTTT.

CDR3 in amino acids: CASSPGGPGANVLTF. CDR3 nucleotides: TGTGCCAGCAGCCCCGGCGGGCCTGGGGCCAACGTCCTGACTTTC. This chain uses TRBV6-1 with TRBJ2-6; perhaps TRBD2 as D (5 bases). V lost 6 bases and J lost 2, with 11 bases in between. The CDR3 is 15 residues long. CDR1 and CDR2 from the germline V gene are MNHNS and SASEGT.

This clonotype was recorded at least ten times. V and J are TRBV27 and TRBJ2-7, with D maybe TRBD1 (5 bases). The length of the CDR3 is 14 residues. Germline CDR1 MNHEY, CDR2 SMNVEV (reference sequence). Trimming shortened V by 8 bases and J by 2 bases, and 16 bases separated the two germline ends. CDR3 in amino acids: CASSSWGLTYEQYF. The CDR3 DNA reads as TGTGCCAGCTCCTCCTGGGGCCTTACCTACGAGCAGTACTTC.

In this sample, this clonotype turned up a few times. The gene calls are TRBV28 and TRBJ1-2, with a possible D match to TRBD1 (5 bases). Trimming left V 4 bases short and J 4 bases short, with 10 bases between. CDR3 size: 13 residues. In germline, CDR1 is MDHEN, CDR2 SYDVKM. Written as DNA, the CDR3 is TGTGCCAGCAGTTCATTTGGGGCCTATGGCTACACCTTC. This codes for CASSSFGAYGYTF.

This clonotype has only a few counts. The chain links TRBV28 to TRBJ2-3; TRBD2 is a possible D gene (7 bases). The CDR3 contains 16 residues. The germline V gene encodes CDR1 MDHEN and CDR2 SYDVKM. Between the trimmed V and J ends, which lost 3 bases and 1 base, there was a span of 14 bases. CDR3 bases: TGTGCCAGCAGTTTGTTTTCGGGGGGCCGCACAGATACGCAGTATTTT. The encoded protein is CASSLFSGGRTDTQYF.

This clonotype has more than one count but fewer than ten. This chain connects TRBV14 to TRBJ2-2, with 9 bases matching TRBD1. The V and J ends lost 2 bases and 4 bases, in that order; junction bases with no gene match: 5. This CDR3 has 16 amino acids. Germline V gene lookup returns CDR1 SGHDN and CDR2 FVKESK. The CDR3 region is CASSQFGGQGTGELFF. CDR3 in DNA: TGTGCCAGCAGCCAATTTGGGGGACAGGGCACCGGGGAGCTGTTTTTT.

The V call is TRBV7-2, the J call TRBJ1-2; D gene uncertain. Per germline, CDR1 SGHTA and CDR2 FQGNSA. Trimming cost V 1 base and J 4 bases, with 13 bases left between them. This CDR3 region has 15 residues. In DNA form, the CDR3 reads TGTGCCAGCAGCTTAGACTTGGCGGCAGGCTATGGCTACACCTTC. Its protein is CASSLDLAAGYGYTF.

This clonotype was detected only a few times. The rearrangement links TRBV29-1 to TRBJ2-2; tentatively, D is TRBD1 (5 bases). Germline CDR1 is SQVTM and CDR2 is ANQGSEA. CDR3 length equals 15 residues. V was clipped by 2 bases and J by 4 bases, with 14 bases between them. CDR3 protein: CSVENPDQGTGELFF. DNA of the CDR3: TGCAGCGTTGAAAACCCCGATCAGGGCACCGGGGAGCTGTTTTTT.

This chain links TRBV5-8 with TRBJ1-6; TRBD1 might be the D (6 bases). Germline CDR1 and CDR2: SGHTS and YDEGEE. There are 13 residues in the CDR3. V shed 2 bases and J shed 9 bases, with 9 bases lying between them. The CDR3 spells CASSFTGTSPLHF. CDR3 in DNA: TGTGCCAGCAGCTTTACAGGGACTTCACCCCTCCACTTT.

Ten or more counts support this clonotype. The V and J genes are TRBV12-3 or TRBV12-4 and TRBJ1-1; D might be TRBD1 (6 bases). The CDR3 loop spans 13 amino acids. The V end was cut by 5 bases, the J end by 3 bases, with 10 bases between. In DNA, the CDR3 is TGTGCCAGCAGTAGACAGGTTTACACTGAAGCTTTCTTT. Amino acid sequence: CASSRQVYTEAFF.

The chain couples TRBV7-9 to TRBJ2-1; possible D gene TRBD1, 7 bases. In germline, CDR1 is SEHNR, CDR2 FQNEAQ (reference sequence). The CDR3 runs to 16 residues. V lost 5 bases and J lost 5, with 19 bases in between. The CDR3 DNA reads TGTGCCAGCAGCGATCCTCCGGGACAGCGGGACAATGAGCAGTTCTTC. It specifies CASSDPPGQRDNEQFF.

This clonotype was seen a few times. This rearrangement joins TRBV15 to TRBJ2-1; D uncertain. V was clipped by 5 bases and J by 6 bases, with 8 bases between them. CDR1 LNHNV and CDR2 YYDKDF come from the germline V gene (reference sequence). CDR3 length: 12 residues. CDR3 region: CATSSVFNEQFF. CDR3 coding DNA: TGTGCCACCAGCTCCGTATTCAATGAGCAGTTCTTC.

This clonotype was recorded a few times. The chain joins TRBV12-3 or TRBV12-4 to TRBJ2-2, with 7 positions matching TRBD1. CDR3 length: 16 residues. With V trimmed by 7 bases and J by 0 bases, 8 bases remained unmatched. CDR3 in DNA: TGTGCCAGCATTCGGGACAGACTCGCGAACACCGGGGAGCTGTTTTTT. It yields the protein CASIRDRLANTGELFF.